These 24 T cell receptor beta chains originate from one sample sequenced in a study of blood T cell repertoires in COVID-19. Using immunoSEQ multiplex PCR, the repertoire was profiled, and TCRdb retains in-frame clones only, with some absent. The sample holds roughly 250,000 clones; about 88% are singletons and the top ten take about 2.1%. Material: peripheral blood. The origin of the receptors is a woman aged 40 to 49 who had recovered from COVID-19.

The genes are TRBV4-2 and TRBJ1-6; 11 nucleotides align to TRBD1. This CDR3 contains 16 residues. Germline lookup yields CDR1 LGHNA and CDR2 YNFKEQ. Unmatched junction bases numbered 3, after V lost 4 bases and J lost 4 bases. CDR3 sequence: CASSLGTGGYNSPLHF. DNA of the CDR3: TGTGCCAGCAGCCTAGGGACAGGGGGGTATAATTCACCCCTCCACTTT.

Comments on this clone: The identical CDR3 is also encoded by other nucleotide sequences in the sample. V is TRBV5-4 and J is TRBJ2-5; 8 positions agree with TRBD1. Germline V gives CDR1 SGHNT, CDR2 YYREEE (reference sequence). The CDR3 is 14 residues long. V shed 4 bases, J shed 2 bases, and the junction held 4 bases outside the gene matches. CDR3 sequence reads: CASSPTGGQETQYF. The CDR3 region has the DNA TGTGCCAGCAGCCCCACAGGGGGACAAGAGACCCAGTACTTC.

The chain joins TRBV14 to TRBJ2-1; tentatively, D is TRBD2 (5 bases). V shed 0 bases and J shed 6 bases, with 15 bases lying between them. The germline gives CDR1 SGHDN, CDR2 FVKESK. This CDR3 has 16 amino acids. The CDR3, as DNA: TGTGCCAGCAGCCAAGACGGACTGCTATTCTTCAATGAGCAGTTCTTC. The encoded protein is CASSQDGLLFFNEQFF.

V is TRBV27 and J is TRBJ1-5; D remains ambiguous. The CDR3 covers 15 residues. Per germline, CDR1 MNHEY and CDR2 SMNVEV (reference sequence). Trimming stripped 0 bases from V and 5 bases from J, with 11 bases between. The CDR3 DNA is TGTGCCAGCAGTTTATCACCTGAGGGCTATCAGCCCCAGCATTTT. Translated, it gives CASSLSPEGYQPQHF.

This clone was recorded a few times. CDR3 amino acids: CASSEASAYGYTF. CDR3 sequence (DNA): TGTGCCAGCAGTGAAGCTAGTGCATATGGCTACACCTTC. The V call is TRBV6-1, the J call TRBJ1-2; D unresolved. Per germline, CDR1 MNHNS and CDR2 SASEGT. Trimming removed 0 bases from V and 5 bases from J, with 7 bases in between. The CDR3 consists of 13 residues.

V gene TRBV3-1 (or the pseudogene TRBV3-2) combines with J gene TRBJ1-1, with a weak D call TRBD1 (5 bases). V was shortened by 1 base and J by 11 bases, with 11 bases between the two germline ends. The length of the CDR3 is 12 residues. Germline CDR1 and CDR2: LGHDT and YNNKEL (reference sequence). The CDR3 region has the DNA TGTGCCAGCAGCCAAGGCGTGGGGGGGGCTTTCTTT. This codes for CASSQGVGGAFF.

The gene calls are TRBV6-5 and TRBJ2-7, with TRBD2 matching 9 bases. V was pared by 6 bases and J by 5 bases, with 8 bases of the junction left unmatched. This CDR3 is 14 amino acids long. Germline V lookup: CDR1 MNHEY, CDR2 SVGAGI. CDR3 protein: CASSTGTSFNEQYF. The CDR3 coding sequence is TGTGCCAGCAGCACCGGGACTAGCTTTAACGAGCAGTACTTC.

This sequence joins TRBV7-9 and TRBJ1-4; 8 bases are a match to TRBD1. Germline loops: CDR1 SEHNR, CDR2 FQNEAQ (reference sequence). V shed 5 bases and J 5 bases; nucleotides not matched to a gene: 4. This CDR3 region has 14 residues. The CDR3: CASSRDRRNEKLFF. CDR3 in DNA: TGTGCCAGCAGCCGGGACAGGAGGAATGAAAAACTGTTTTTT.

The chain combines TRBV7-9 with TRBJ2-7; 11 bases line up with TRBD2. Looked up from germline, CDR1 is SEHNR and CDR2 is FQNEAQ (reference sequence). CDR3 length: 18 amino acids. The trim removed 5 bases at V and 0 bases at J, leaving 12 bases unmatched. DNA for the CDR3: TGTGCCAGCAGCCACCACCCAAGAGGGACTAGCGGCTCCTACGAGCAGTACTTC. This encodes CASSHHPRGTSGSYEQYF.

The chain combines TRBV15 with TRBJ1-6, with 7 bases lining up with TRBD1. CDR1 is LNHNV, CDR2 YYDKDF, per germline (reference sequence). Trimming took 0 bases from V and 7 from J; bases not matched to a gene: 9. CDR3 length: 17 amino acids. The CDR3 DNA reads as TGTGCCACCAGCAGAGATCTTGGACAGGCTAACAATTCACCCCTCCACTTT. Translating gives CATSRDLGQANNSPLHF.

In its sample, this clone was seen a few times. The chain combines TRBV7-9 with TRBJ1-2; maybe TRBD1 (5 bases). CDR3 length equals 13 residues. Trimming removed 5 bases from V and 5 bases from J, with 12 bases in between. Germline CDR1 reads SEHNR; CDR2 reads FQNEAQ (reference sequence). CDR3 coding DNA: TGTGCCAGCAGCCTGGACACCCTATATGGCTACACCTTC. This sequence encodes CASSLDTLYGYTF.

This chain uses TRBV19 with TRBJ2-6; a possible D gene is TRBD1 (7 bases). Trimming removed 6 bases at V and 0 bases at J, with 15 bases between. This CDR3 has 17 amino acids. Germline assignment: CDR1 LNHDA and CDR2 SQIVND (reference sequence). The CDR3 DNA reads TGTGCCAGTAGGACAGGGCCCGGGGGCTCTGGGGCCAACGTCCTGACTTTC. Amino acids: CASRTGPGGSGANVLTF. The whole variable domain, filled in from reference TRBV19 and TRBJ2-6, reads DGGITQSPKYLFRKEGQNVTLSCEQNLNHDAMYWYRQDPGQGLRLIYYSQIVNDFQKGDIAEGYSVSREKKESFPLTVTSAQKNPTAFYLCASRTGPGGSGANVLTFGAGSRLTVL.

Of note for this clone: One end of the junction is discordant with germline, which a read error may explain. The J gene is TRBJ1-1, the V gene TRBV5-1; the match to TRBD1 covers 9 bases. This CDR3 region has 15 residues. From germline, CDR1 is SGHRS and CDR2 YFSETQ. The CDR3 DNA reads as TGCGCCAGCACCTTGAACAGGGGGCCTCTTAATGAAGCTTTCTTT. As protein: CASTLNRGPLNEAFF.

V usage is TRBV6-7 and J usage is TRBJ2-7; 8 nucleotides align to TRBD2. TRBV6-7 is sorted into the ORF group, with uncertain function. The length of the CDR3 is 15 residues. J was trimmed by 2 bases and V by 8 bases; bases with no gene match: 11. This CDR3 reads CASPTYRGGAYEQYF. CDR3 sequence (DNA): TGTGCCAGCCCTACGTACCGGGGGGGAGCCTACGAGCAGTACTTC.

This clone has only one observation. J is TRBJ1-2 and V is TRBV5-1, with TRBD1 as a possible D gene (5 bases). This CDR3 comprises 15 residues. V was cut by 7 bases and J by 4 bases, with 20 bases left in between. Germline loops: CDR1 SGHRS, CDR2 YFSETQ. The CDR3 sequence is CASAEGAGITYGYTF. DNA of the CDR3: TGCGCCAGCGCAGAAGGGGCAGGGATTACCTATGGCTACACCTTC.

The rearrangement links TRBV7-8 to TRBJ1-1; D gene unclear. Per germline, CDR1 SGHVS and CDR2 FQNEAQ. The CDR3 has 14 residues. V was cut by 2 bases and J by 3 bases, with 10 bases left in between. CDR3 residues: CASSLLGRDTEAFF. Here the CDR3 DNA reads TGTGCCAGCAGCTTATTGGGTCGGGACACTGAAGCTTTCTTT.

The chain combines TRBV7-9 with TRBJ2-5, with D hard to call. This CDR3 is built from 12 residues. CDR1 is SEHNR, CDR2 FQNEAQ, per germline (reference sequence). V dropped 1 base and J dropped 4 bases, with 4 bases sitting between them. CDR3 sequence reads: CASSLGLETQYF. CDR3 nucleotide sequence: TGTGCCAGCAGCTTAGGACTAGAGACCCAGTACTTC.

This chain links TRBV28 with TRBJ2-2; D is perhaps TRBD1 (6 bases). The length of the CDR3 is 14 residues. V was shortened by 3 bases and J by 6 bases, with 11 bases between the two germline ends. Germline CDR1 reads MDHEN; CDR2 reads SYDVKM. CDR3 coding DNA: TGTGCCAGCAGTTTCGCAGGGGCCCCCGGGGAGCTGTTTTTT. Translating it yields CASSFAGAPGELFF.

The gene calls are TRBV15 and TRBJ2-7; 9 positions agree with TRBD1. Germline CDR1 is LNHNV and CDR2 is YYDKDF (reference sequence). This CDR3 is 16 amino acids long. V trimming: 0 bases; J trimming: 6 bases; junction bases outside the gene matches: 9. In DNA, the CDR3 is TGTGCCACCAGCAGAGACCTTCATGGACAGGGGCGCGAGCAGTACTTC. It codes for CATSRDLHGQGREQYF.

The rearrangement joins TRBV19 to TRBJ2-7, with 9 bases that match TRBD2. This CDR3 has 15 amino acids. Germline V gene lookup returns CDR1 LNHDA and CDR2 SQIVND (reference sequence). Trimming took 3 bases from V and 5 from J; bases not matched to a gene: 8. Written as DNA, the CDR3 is TGTGCCAGTAGTATGAGGTCTAGCGGGACCCACGAGCAGTACTTC. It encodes CASSMRSSGTHEQYF.

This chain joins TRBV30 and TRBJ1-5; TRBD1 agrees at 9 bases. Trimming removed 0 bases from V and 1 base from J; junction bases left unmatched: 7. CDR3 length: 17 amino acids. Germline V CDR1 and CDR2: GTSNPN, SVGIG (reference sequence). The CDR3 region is CAWSVLTGGRSNQPQHF. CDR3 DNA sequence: TGTGCCTGGAGTGTACTAACAGGGGGCAGGAGCAATCAGCCCCAGCATTTT.

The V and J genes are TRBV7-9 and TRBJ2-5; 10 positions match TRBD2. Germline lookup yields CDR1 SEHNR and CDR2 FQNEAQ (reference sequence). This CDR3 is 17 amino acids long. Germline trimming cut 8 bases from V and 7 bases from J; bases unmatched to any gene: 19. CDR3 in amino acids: CASGGASGRSDTGTQYF. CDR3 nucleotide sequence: TGTGCCAGCGGTGGGGCTAGCGGGAGATCAGATACGGGGACCCAGTACTTC.

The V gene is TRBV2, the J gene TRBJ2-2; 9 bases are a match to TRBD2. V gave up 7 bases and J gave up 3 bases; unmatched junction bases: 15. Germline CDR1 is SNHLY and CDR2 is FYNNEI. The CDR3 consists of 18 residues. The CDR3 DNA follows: TGTGCCAGCACGGGTCCTCAAGGCGGGAGGGGCGACACCGGGGAGCTGTTTTTT. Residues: CASTGPQGGRGDTGELFF.

CDR3: CASSQDSVSGNTIYF. As DNA, the CDR3 is TGCGCCAGCAGCCAAGATTCCGTCTCTGGAAACACCATATATTTT. The gene calls are TRBV4-3 and TRBJ1-3; D ambiguous. CDR1 and CDR2 from the germline V gene are LGHNA and YSLEER. V was trimmed by 0 bases and J by 0 bases, leaving 6 bases between them. The CDR3 runs to 15 residues.